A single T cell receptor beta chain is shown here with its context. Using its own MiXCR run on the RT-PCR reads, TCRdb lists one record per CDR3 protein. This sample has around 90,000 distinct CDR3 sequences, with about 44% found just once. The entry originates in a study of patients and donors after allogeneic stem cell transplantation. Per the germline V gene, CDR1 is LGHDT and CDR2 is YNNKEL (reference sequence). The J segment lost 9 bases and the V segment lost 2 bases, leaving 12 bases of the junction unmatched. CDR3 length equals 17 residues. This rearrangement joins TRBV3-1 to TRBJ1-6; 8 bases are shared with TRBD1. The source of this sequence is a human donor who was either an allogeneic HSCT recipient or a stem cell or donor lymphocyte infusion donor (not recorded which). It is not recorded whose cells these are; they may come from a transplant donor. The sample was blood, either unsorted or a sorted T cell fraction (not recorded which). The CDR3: CASSQTQPGRGLSPLHF. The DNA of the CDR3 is TGTGCCAGCAGCCAAACCCAACCCGGCAGGGGGCTTTCACCCCTCCACTTT.